One sample yielded the 6 T cell receptor beta chains listed below, sequenced in a study of blood T cell repertoires in COVID-19. Assay used: immunoSEQ multiplex PCR; TCRdb lists only in-frame clones, some missing. The repertoire holds 25,000 to 30,000 clones, with 85% to 90% as singletons. Sample: peripheral blood. Source of these receptors: a human donor in a cohort sampled during active COVID-19.

The rearrangement links TRBV7-6 to TRBJ1-4; D not certain. CDR3 size: 12 residues. V lost 1 base to trimming and J lost 8 bases, with 5 bases between them. Germline V CDR1 and CDR2: SGHVS, FNYEAQ. DNA for the CDR3: TGTGCCAGCAGCTTAGGGCACGAAAAACTGTTTTTT. Its translation: CASSLGHEKLFF.

The V call is TRBV5-1, the J call TRBJ1-3; 7 bases are shared with TRBD1. Unmatched junction bases numbered 3, after V lost 4 bases and J lost 2 bases. The V gene's germline CDR1 is SGHRS and CDR2 YFSETQ. This CDR3 spans 14 amino acids. In DNA, the CDR3 is TGCGCCAGCAGCCCCGGGACAGCTGGAAACACCATATATTTT. The encoded protein is CASSPGTAGNTIYF.

This chain joins TRBV4-1 and TRBJ2-7, with D tentatively TRBD1 (8 bases). Germline-derived CDR1 and CDR2 are MGHRA and YSYEKL. V was pared by 4 bases and J by 4 bases, with 17 bases between. CDR3 size: 15 residues. In DNA form, the CDR3 reads TGCGCCAGCAGCCCTACAGGGGGGGGATTTTACGAGCAGTACTTC. Translating it yields CASSPTGGGFYEQYF.

The rearrangement uses TRBV7-8 and TRBJ1-2, with D possibly matching TRBD1 (6 bases). Trimming stripped 1 base from V and 7 bases from J, with 10 bases between. CDR1 and CDR2 (germline): SGHVS, FQNEAQ. The CDR3 is made up of 13 amino acids. CDR3 sequence: CASSLEGGGGYTF. The CDR3 nucleotides are TGTGCCAGCAGCTTAGAAGGGGGGGGTGGCTACACCTTC.

J is TRBJ2-7 and V is TRBV15; possibly TRBD2 for D (7 bases). Per the germline V gene, CDR1 is LNHNV and CDR2 is YYDKDF (reference sequence). Trimming removed 4 bases from V and 5 bases from J, with 24 bases in between. There are 17 residues in the CDR3. The CDR3 nucleotides are TGTGCCACCAGCACCCCCCTAAGGGAGGGGGTCAGGGACGAGCAGTACTTC. Protein: CATSTPLREGVRDEQYF.

The chain has TRBV13 and TRBJ2-2; D is ambiguous. CDR1 and CDR2 (germline): PRHDT, FYEKMQ (reference sequence). The length of the CDR3 is 12 residues. V was pared by 5 bases and J by 6 bases, with 7 bases between. The CDR3, as DNA: TGTGCCAGCAGCGGTGGCCCCGGGGAGCTGTTTTTT. Translation: CASSGGPGELFF.